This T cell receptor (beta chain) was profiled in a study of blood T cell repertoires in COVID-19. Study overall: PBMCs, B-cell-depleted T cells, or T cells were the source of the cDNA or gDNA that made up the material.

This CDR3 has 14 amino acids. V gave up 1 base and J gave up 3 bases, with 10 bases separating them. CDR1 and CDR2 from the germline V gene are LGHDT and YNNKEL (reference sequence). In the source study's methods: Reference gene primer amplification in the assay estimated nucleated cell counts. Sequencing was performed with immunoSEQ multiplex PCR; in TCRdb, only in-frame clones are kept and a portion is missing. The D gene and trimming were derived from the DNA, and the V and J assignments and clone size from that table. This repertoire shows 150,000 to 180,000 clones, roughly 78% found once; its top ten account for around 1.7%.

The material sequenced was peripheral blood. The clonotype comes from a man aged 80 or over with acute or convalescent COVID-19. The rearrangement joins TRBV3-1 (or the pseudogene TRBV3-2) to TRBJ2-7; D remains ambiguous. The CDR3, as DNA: TGTGCCAGCAGCCAAGGGGCCAGTCTCTACGAGCAGTACGTC. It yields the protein CASSQGASLYEQYV.